This T cell receptor beta chain came from a study of ipilimumab plus nivolumab after autologous stem cell transplantation. The study, taken as a whole, reports: Per the authors, repertoire, Treg and microbiota data justify further study.

CDR3 size: 15 residues. The J segment lost 7 bases and the V segment lost 4 bases, leaving 13 bases of the junction unmatched. Looked up from germline, CDR1 is MRHNA and CDR2 is SNTAGT. Method: immunoSEQ multiplex PCR; TCRdb's copy keeps in-frame clones and lacks some. Here the sample spans some 17,000 clones, about 77% being singletons. Ipilimumab, 1 mg/kg, started 14 to 28 days after autologous transplant. Patients received nivolumab 3 mg/kg at weeks 1, 4, 7, 10, then fortnightly to week 26. As regards this clone: Its antigen is as yet unknown.

The sample in question was PBMCs, obtained in a trial of ipilimumab plus nivolumab as post-transplant consolidation. The sequence was obtained from a male donor with diffuse large B-cell lymphoma. The chain carries TRBV6-4 and TRBJ2-7; 7 nucleotides match TRBD2. CDR3 bases: TGTGCCAGCAGTGGGTCGTCTAGCGGCATAGGTGAGCAGTACTTC. It is translated as CASSGSSSGIGEQYF.